The next 17 T cell receptor beta chains were all read from a single sample in a study of cytomegalovirus exposure and HLA in healthy donors. The PCR made use of 60 Vbeta and 13 Jbeta primers. Libraries were prepared by immunoSEQ multiplex PCR; TCRdb keeps only in-frame clonotypes and omits some of them. The table records 200,000 to 250,000 clones, over 80% of them present only once. Sequencing was done on a sample of PBMCs. These receptors all come from a woman aged 45-65 years in good health and CMV-seropositive.

This chain links TRBV7-9 with TRBJ2-1, with 12 nucleotides matching TRBD1. Germline V lookup: CDR1 SEHNR, CDR2 FQNEAQ (reference sequence). Germline trimming cut 1 base from V and 5 bases from J; bases unmatched to any gene: 9. The CDR3 runs to 18 residues. The chain's CDR3 is CASSLEWGTGGANNEQFF. CDR3 DNA: TGTGCCAGCAGCTTAGAGTGGGGGACAGGGGGCGCGAACAATGAGCAGTTCTTC.

This clone occurred once. The gene calls are TRBV6-5 and TRBJ1-3; no clear D gene. The CDR3 is made up of 15 amino acids. V dropped 2 bases and J dropped 0 bases, with 8 bases sitting between them. Per germline, CDR1 MNHEY and CDR2 SVGAGI. CDR3 region: CASSYRLSSGNTIYF. As DNA, the CDR3 is TGTGCCAGCAGTTACAGACTCAGCTCTGGAAACACCATATATTTT.

The sample holds a few counts of this clone. The gene calls are TRBV9 and TRBJ1-2; 8 bases align to TRBD1. The CDR3 length is 14 residues. Trimming removed 0 bases from V and 5 bases from J; junction bases left unmatched: 3. Germline CDR1 and CDR2: SGDLS and YYNGEE. The CDR3 region has the DNA TGTGCCAGCAGCGTAGCTGACAGGGGTTATGGCTACACCTTC. Translated: CASSVADRGYGYTF.

V gene TRBV7-2 combines with J gene TRBJ2-1; D is perhaps TRBD2 (6 bases). V gave up 5 bases and J gave up 6 bases, with 11 bases separating them. CDR1 and CDR2 from the germline V gene are SGHTA and FQGNSA. CDR3 length: 13 amino acids. Here the CDR3 reads CASSLMGGNEQFF. CDR3 DNA: TGTGCCAGCAGCCTAATGGGGGGCAATGAGCAGTTCTTC.

A word on this clone: Other DNA sequences in the same sample also yield this CDR3. The V gene is TRBV5-1, the J gene TRBJ2-1, with TRBD2 identical over 8 bases. V was clipped by 1 base and J by 2 bases; unmatched bases: 2. Germline V lookup: CDR1 SGHRS, CDR2 YFSETQ. CDR3 size: 15 residues. CDR3 nucleotides: TGCGCCAGCAGCTTGAGCGGGGGAACCTACAATGAGCAGTTCTTC. It translates to CASSLSGGTYNEQFF.

The count of this clone is one. The rearrangement links TRBV28 to TRBJ2-4, with D possibly matching TRBD1 (5 bases). This CDR3 is 15 amino acids long. V was clipped by 3 bases and J by 0 bases, with 9 bases between them. CDR1 MDHEN and CDR2 SYDVKM come from the germline V gene. DNA of the CDR3: TGTGCCAGCAGTTTCGGCAGGGTAGCCAAAAACATTCAGTACTTC. As protein: CASSFGRVAKNIQYF.

This chain links TRBV23-1 with TRBJ2-1; the match to TRBD1 covers 8 bases. TRBV23-1 is sorted into the ORF group, with uncertain function. The CDR3 covers 14 residues. After removal of 6 bases from V and 5 bases from J, the junction contained 6 bases not matched to a gene. CDR3 DNA: TGCGCCAGCAGCTACCACAGGGGGGACAATGAGCAGTTCTTC. Translation: CASSYHRGDNEQFF.

V and J are TRBV6-1 and TRBJ1-2; TRBD1 matches 8 bases. Per the germline V gene, CDR1 is MNHNS and CDR2 is SASEGT. CDR3 length: 15 amino acids. V gave up 4 bases and J gave up 4 bases; unmatched junction bases: 8. The CDR3 DNA reads as TGTGCCAGCAGTGTGGGGCAGGGGGCTAGCTATGGCTACACCTTC. Its protein product is CASSVGQGASYGYTF.

This chain uses TRBV6-1 with TRBJ2-7; perhaps TRBD2 as D (6 bases). This CDR3 is built from 15 residues. The V end lost 5 bases, the J end lost 4 bases, and 18 bases lay between the germline ends. Germline assignment: CDR1 MNHNS and CDR2 SASEGT. The CDR3 coding sequence is TGTGCCAGCAGTACCCGTGCGGGGCGGCAGTACGAGCAGTACTTC. This sequence encodes CASSTRAGRQYEQYF.

The chain recombines TRBV7-9 with TRBJ2-2; maybe TRBD1 (5 bases). Germline V CDR1 and CDR2: SEHNR, FQNEAQ (reference sequence). V was clipped by 5 bases and J by 1 base, with 8 bases between them. The CDR3 consists of 14 residues. The CDR3 DNA reads TGTGCCAGCAGCCCGGACAAGAACACCGGGGAGCTGTTTTTT. Translating it yields CASSPDKNTGELFF.

The chain links TRBV28 to TRBJ1-1, with D perhaps matching TRBD1 (6 bases). Per the germline V gene, CDR1 is MDHEN and CDR2 is SYDVKM. The CDR3 has 16 residues. The V gene lost 5 bases and the J gene lost 6 bases, with 22 bases spanning the gap. In nucleotides, the CDR3 is TGTGCCAGCAGTCCCCAACAGGGAACGTTGGGCGCTGAAGCTTTCTTT. This sequence encodes CASSPQQGTLGAEAFF.

This sequence joins TRBV28 and TRBJ1-4; 7 nucleotides line up with TRBD1. V shed 0 bases and J 4 bases; nucleotides not matched to a gene: 5. Germline CDR1 reads MDHEN; CDR2 reads SYDVKM. CDR3 length: 16 amino acids. CDR3 loop: CASSLWRDSLNEKLFF. CDR3 nucleotide sequence: TGTGCCAGCAGTTTATGGCGGGACAGCCTTAATGAAAAACTGTTTTTT.

The rearrangement joins TRBV10-1 to TRBJ2-2; TRBD1 is a possible D gene (6 bases). Germline V CDR1 and CDR2: WNHNN, SYGVQD (reference sequence). Trimming pared 4 bases from V and 7 bases from J, leaving 10 bases between. CDR3 length: 13 residues. CDR3 in DNA: TGCGCCAGCAGTGGTACAGGGATCGGGGAGCTGTTTTTT. This gives the protein CASSGTGIGELFF.

V gene TRBV7-9 combines with J gene TRBJ1-2; D remains unclear. Germline V gene data show CDR1 as SEHNR and CDR2 as FQNEAQ (reference sequence). The V end was cut by 7 bases, the J end by 2 bases, with 8 bases between. The CDR3 extends over 12 amino acids. The CDR3 spells CASTGRNYGYTF. CDR3 bases: TGTGCCAGCACTGGCAGAAACTATGGCTACACCTTC.

This chain links TRBV5-1 with TRBJ2-2; 9 bases map to TRBD1. J was trimmed by 4 bases and V by 4 bases; bases with no gene match: 5. The CDR3 totals 15 residues. From germline, CDR1 is SGHRS and CDR2 YFSETQ. The CDR3 bases are TGCGCCAGCAGCACCTGGACAGGGGTCACCGGGGAGCTGTTTTTT. Translated: CASSTWTGVTGELFF.

The chain couples TRBV2 to TRBJ1-2; TRBD1 agrees at 7 bases. This CDR3 has 14 residues. V shed 4 bases and J 4 bases; nucleotides not matched to a gene: 6. Germline V CDR1 and CDR2: SNHLY, FYNNEI. The CDR3, as DNA: TGTGCCAGCAGTGCGGGGACAGCAATCTATGGCTACACCTTC. Translating gives CASSAGTAIYGYTF.

The chain recombines TRBV7-2 with TRBJ2-7; D is perhaps TRBD2 (6 bases). CDR3 length equals 14 residues. Germline V gives CDR1 SGHTA, CDR2 FQGNSA. The germline V and J ends were trimmed by 3 bases and 5 bases, with 14 bases remaining between them. CDR3 DNA sequence: TGTGCCAGCAGCTTCGGGGGTAGCAATGACGAGCAGTACTTC. Translating it yields CASSFGGSNDEQYF.